Listed below are T cell receptor beta chains from one sample, sequenced in a study of CD8 T cells in ankylosing spondylitis. One entry per CDR3 protein, called by TCRdb with MiXCR from the 5' RACE reads. The sample holds some 340,000 distinct CDR3 sequences, roughly 14% seen once. The sequencing input was blood, either unsorted or a sorted T cell fraction (not recorded which). These receptors originate from a male donor with ankylosing spondylitis or in good health (not recorded which). The CDR3 runs from the conserved cysteine through the conserved F or W. The D gene is left open where the match is weak. The size field is filled for only some rows; it gives once, few, many or a size class.

j_call d_call v_call clone_size cdr3_aa cdr3_nt
TRBJ2-3 TRBD2 TRBV7-2 - CASSLAFAGQPGGDTQYF TGTGCCAGCAGCTTAGCCTTTGCGGGGCAGCCGGGAGGCGATACGCAGTATTTT
TRBJ1-1 - TRBV19 many CASSTLNRFTEAFF TGTGCCAGTAGCACCCTTAACAGGTTCACTGAAGCTTTCTTT
TRBJ1-1 - TRBV7-9 few CASRRDGARTEAFF TGTGCCAGCAGACGCGACGGGGCGCGCACTGAAGCTTTCTTT
TRBJ2-1 TRBD2 TRBV6-5 - CASSHQSQAGGPGEQFF TGTGCCAGCAGTCACCAGAGCCAAGCGGGAGGCCCAGGTGAGCAGTTCTTC
TRBJ2-1 - TRBV5-1 - CASSLPIGDEQFF TGCGCCAGCAGCTTGCCGATTGGGGATGAGCAGTTCTTC
TRBJ2-5 - TRBV6-2/TRBV6-3 - CASRTGEQGTQYF TGTGCCAGCCGGACGGGGGAGCAGGGAACCCAGTACTTC
TRBJ2-7 - TRBV5-5 - CASSRLLFSSYEQYF TGTGCCAGCAGTCGACTTCTTTTCAGCTCCTACGAGCAGTACTTC
TRBJ2-5 - TRBV18 - CASSNTGNSETQYF TGTGCCAGCTCCAACACAGGGAACTCGGAGACCCAGTACTTC
TRBJ1-2 - TRBV12-3/TRBV12-4 once CASSFPGRPSNYGYTF TGTGCCAGCAGTTTTCCAGGGCGACCTTCTAACTATGGCTACACCTTC
TRBJ1-6 - TRBV20-1 - CSVRRQGQVNNSPLHF TGCAGTGTTCGTCGCCAGGGACAAGTAAATAATTCACCCCTCCACTTT
TRBJ2-1 - TRBV5-1 - CASRQGTYNEQFF TGCGCCAGCAGACAAGGAACCTACAATGAGCAGTTCTTC
TRBJ1-2 - TRBV4-2 few CASSQGTEYGYTF TGTGCCAGCAGCCAAGGGACGGAATATGGCTACACCTTC
TRBJ1-1 - TRBV20-1 - CSASTVNTEAFF TGCAGTGCTAGTACCGTGAACACTGAAGCTTTCTTT
TRBJ1-2 - TRBV5-1 - CASIIQPNYGYTF TGCGCCAGCATCATACAGCCTAACTATGGCTACACCTTC